The entry below describes one T cell receptor (beta chain). The entry originates in a study of blood T cell repertoires in COVID-19. Germline-derived CDR1 and CDR2 are MNHEY and SVGAGI. This CDR3 spans 14 amino acids. V shed 6 bases and J 6 bases; nucleotides not matched to a gene: 7. In assigning cohorts, the study relied on participant-reported clinical history. Methods used by the authors: Amplification of reference gene primers was used by the study to estimate nucleated cell counts. Clones were read by immunoSEQ multiplex PCR, and TCRdb kept only the in-frame ones, dropping some. Clone size and V and J calls were adopted from that table, with D and trimming inferred from the DNA. Of around 100,000 clones in the sample, 70% to 90% are singletons; the top ten hold roughly 3%.

This TCR was recovered from a woman aged 50 to 60 who had recovered from COVID-19. V usage is TRBV6-5 and J usage is TRBJ1-1, with 10 bases that match TRBD1. Input material: PBMCs or T cells enriched from blood (not recorded which). The CDR3 DNA reads TGTGCCAGCAGACCGGGACAGGGGCTCCCTGAAGCTTTCTTT. It is translated as CASRPGQGLPEAFF.